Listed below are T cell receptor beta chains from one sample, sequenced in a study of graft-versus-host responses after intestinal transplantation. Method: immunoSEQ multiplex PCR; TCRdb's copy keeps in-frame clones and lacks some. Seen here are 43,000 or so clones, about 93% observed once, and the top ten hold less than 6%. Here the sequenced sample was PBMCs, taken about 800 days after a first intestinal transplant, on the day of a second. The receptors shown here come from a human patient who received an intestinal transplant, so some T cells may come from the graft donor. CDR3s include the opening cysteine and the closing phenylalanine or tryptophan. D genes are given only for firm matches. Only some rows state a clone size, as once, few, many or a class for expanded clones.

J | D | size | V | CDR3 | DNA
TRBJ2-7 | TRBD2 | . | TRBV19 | CASSSGRYEQYF | TGTGCCAGTAGTAGCGGGAGGTACGAGCAGTACTTC
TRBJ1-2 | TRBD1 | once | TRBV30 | CAWTRQGINYGYTF | TGTGCCTGGACCAGACAGGGTATTAACTATGGCTACACCTTC
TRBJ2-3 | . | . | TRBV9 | CASSPRGTLTDTQYF | TGTGCCAGCAGCCCCCGCGGGACCCTCACAGATACGCAGTATTTT
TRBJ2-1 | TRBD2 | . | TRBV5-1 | CASSVGTSVFNEQFF | TGCGCCAGCAGCGTGGGGACTAGCGTATTTAATGAGCAGTTCTTC
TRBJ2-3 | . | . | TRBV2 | CASVGRIGTDTQYF | TGTGCCAGCGTAGGCCGCATCGGCACAGATACGCAGTATTTT
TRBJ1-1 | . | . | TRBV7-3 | CASSLRGQGEAFF | TGTGCCAGCAGCTTACGGGGGCAGGGTGAAGCTTTCTTT
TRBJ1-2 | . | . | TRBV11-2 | CASSFLSGPYGYTF | TGTGCCAGCAGCTTCCTCTCCGGGCCCTATGGCTACACCTTC
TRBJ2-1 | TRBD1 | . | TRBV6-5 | CASRATGANEQFF | TGTGCCAGCAGAGCGACAGGGGCCAATGAGCAGTTCTTC
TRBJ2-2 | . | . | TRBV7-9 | CASRGEAGSTGELFF | TGTGCCAGCAGGGGCGAGGCAGGGAGCACCGGGGAGCTGTTTTTT
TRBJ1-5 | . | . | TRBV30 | CAWSGTFNQPQHF | TGTGCCTGGAGCGGGACCTTCAATCAGCCCCAGCATTTT
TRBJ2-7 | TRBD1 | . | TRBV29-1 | CSVGTGVSYEQYF | TGCAGCGTCGGGACAGGGGTCTCCTACGAGCAGTACTTC
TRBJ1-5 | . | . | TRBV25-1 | CASSDWGGNQPQHF | TGTGCCAGCAGTGATTGGGGGGGCAATCAGCCCCAGCATTTT
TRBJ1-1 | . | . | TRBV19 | CASEDLNTEAFF | TGTGCCAGTGAGGATCTGAACACTGAAGCTTTCTTT
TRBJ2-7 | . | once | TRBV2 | CASSEAGQDYEQYF | TGTGCCAGCAGTGAGGCAGGGCAAGACTACGAGCAGTACTTC
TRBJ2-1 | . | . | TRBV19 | CASSILEVGYNEQFF | TGTGCCAGTAGTATTCTAGAGGTCGGCTACAATGAGCAGTTCTTC
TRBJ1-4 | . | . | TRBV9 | CASSATTTNEKLFF | TGTGCCAGCAGCGCGACAACAACTAATGAAAAACTGTTTTTT
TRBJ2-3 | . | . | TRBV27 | CASRDFTFDTDTQYF | TGTGCCAGTAGGGACTTCACCTTTGACACAGATACGCAGTATTTT
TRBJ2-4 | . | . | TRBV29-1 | CSGLSPAKNIQYF | TGCAGTGGACTCTCCCCAGCCAAAAACATTCAGTACTTC
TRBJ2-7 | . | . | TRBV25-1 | CASSESRPEEQYF | TGTGCCAGCAGTGAATCTCGGCCAGAAGAGCAGTACTTC
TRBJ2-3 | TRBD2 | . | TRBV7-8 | CASSLGSSGGTDTQYF | TGTGCCAGCAGCTTAGGGTCTAGCGGGGGCACAGATACGCAGTATTTT
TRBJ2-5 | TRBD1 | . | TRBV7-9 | CASSLGTGVQETQYF | TGTGCCAGCAGCCTTGGGACAGGGGTTCAAGAGACCCAGTACTTC
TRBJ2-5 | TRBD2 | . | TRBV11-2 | CASSLSGGSLLETQYF | TGTGCCAGCAGCCTGTCGGGAGGGTCTTTATTGGAGACCCAGTACTTC
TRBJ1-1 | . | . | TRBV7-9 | CASSFSQGAFF | TGTGCCAGCAGCTTCTCACAGGGCGCTTTCTTT
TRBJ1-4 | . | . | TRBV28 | CASTRGLEKLFF | TGTGCCAGTACCCGTGGGTTGGAAAAACTGTTTTTT
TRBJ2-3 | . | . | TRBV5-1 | CASSWAPGTDTQYF | TGCGCCAGCAGCTGGGCCCCTGGGACAGATACGCAGTATTTT
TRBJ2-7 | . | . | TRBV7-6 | CASSPIGGASYEQYF | TGTGCCAGCAGCCCCATTGGTGGGGCCTCCTACGAGCAGTACTTC
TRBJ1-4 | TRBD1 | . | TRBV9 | CASSESGTGEEKLFF | TGTGCCAGCAGCGAAAGTGGGACAGGCGAGGAAAAACTGTTTTTT
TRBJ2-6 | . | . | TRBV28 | CASSLPSGANVLTF | TGTGCCAGCAGTTTACCCTCTGGGGCCAACGTCCTGACTTTC
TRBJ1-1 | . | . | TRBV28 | CASSTEDPHRSFF | TGTGCCAGCAGTACCGAGGACCCGCACCGGTCTTTCTTT
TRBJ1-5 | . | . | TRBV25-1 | CASSESQGDGNQPQHF | TGTGCCAGCAGTGAATCTCAGGGCGACGGCAATCAGCCCCAGCATTTT
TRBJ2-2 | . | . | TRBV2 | CASSKQGAGTGELFF | TGTGCCAGCAGCAAACAAGGGGCTGGCACCGGGGAGCTGTTTTTT
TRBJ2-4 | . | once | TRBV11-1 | CASSLGSQGAKNIQYF | TGTGCCAGCAGCTTAGGTAGTCAGGGCGCCAAAAACATTCAGTACTTC
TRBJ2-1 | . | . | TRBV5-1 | CASSLVVAPSEQFF | TGCGCCAGCAGCTTGGTAGTAGCCCCCAGTGAGCAGTTCTTC
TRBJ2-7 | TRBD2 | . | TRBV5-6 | CASRIAGGFDEQYF | TGTGCCAGCAGGATAGCGGGAGGGTTCGACGAGCAGTACTTC